Sequencing of this T cell receptor beta chain was carried out in a study of CD8+ T cells in alopecia areata. In the study overall: It was oral tofacitinib, at 5 to 10 mg twice daily, that treated patients received.

RNA, once extracted, was reverse transcribed into cDNA for use as the sequencing template. The assay was immunoSEQ multiplex PCR, and TCRdb's table has in-frame clones only and misses some. The data show under 250,000 clones, 50% to 60% seen once. Turning to this clone: What it binds is not known.

Germline V gives CDR1 SEHNR, CDR2 FQNEAQ (reference sequence). Trimming cost V 8 bases and J 4 bases, with 23 bases left between them. This CDR3 comprises 16 residues. Notes on the study in general: Possibly because of HLA-related factors, TCR sharing was less clear across patients than in mice.

Sample: CD4+ T cells sorted from blood, taken at week 0. This receptor was obtained from a human donor with alopecia areata. This chain links TRBV7-9 with TRBJ1-1; tentatively, D is TRBD1 (6 bases). CDR3 DNA sequence: TGTGCCAGCGGCTATTTGGGGGGGGCGCAGGGCACTGAAGCTTTCTTT. Translation gives CASGYLGGAQGTEAFF.